These 26 T cell receptor beta chains came from one sample sequenced in a study of blood T cell repertoires in COVID-19. Method: immunoSEQ multiplex PCR; TCRdb's copy keeps in-frame clones and lacks some. The sample yields tens of thousands of clones, approximately 79% seen once. The sequencing input was peripheral blood. The receptors here all came from a human donor with acute or convalescent COVID-19. The donor label of this sample is uncertain.

The genes are TRBV30 and TRBJ1-4, with TRBD1 identical over 7 bases. This CDR3 comprises 13 residues. Trimming at V came to 5 bases and at J to 14 bases, leaving 14 bases not matched to a gene. The germline V gene has CDR1 GTSNPN and CDR2 SVGIG (reference sequence). The DNA of the CDR3 is TGTGCCTGGGAGGAGGGGGCCGAAAAGGGGCTGTTTTTT. It translates to CAWEEGAEKGLFF.

The chain joins TRBV3-1 (or the pseudogene TRBV3-2) to TRBJ1-3; 7 bases agree with TRBD1. J was trimmed by 8 bases and V by 6 bases; bases with no gene match: 7. Germline CDR1 is LGHDT and CDR2 is YNNKEL (reference sequence). The CDR3 is made up of 13 amino acids. The chain's CDR3 is CASRGDRAHTIYF. CDR3 sequence (DNA): TGTGCCAGCAGGGGCGACAGGGCACACACCATATATTTT.

The chain joins TRBV9 to TRBJ1-2, with unresolved D. The ends were cut back, 3 bases at V and 4 bases at J, with 10 bases in the middle. Germline-derived CDR1 and CDR2 are SGDLS and YYNGEE. The CDR3 is 13 residues long. Here the CDR3 DNA reads TGTGCCAGCAGCGGCGACACTCCCTATGGCTACACCTTC. Its translation is CASSGDTPYGYTF.

This clone was seen many times. V usage is TRBV6-6 and J usage is TRBJ1-5, with D hard to call. V was cut by 2 bases and J by 6 bases, with 5 bases left in between. Germline V gene lookup returns CDR1 MNHNY and CDR2 SVGAGI (reference sequence). The CDR3 runs to 12 residues. CDR3 bases: TGTGCCAGCAGTTACCCTCCTCAGCCCCAGCATTTT. Translation gives CASSYPPQPQHF.

The chain carries TRBV5-1 and TRBJ2-1, with 11 bases aligning to TRBD1. V lost 0 bases to trimming and J lost 7 bases; unmatched junction nucleotides: 3. The CDR3 spans 15 residues. Germline CDR1 SGHRS, CDR2 YFSETQ. Written as DNA, the CDR3 is TGCGCCAGCAGCTTGGTGGGACAGGGGGTGAATGAGCAGTTCTTC. Residues: CASSLVGQGVNEQFF.

The CDR3 reads CASSLRGSFGYTF. The CDR3 coding sequence is TGTGCCAGCAGTCTTAGGGGGTCATTTGGCTACACCTTC. The rearrangement links TRBV5-4 to TRBJ1-2, with D tentatively TRBD1 (6 bases). V gave up 5 bases and J gave up 7 bases, with 15 bases separating them. This CDR3 has 13 residues. Germline assignment: CDR1 SGHNT and CDR2 YYREEE (reference sequence).

The chain employs TRBV12-3 or TRBV12-4 and TRBJ2-5; a possible D gene is TRBD2 (5 bases). V was clipped by 3 bases and J by 7 bases, with 12 bases between them. This CDR3 has 13 residues. CDR3 residues: CASSFKSGGTQYF. The CDR3 DNA follows: TGTGCCAGCAGTTTCAAGTCTGGAGGGACCCAGTACTTC.

The CDR3: CASSLDGQSMNTEAFF. Here the CDR3 DNA reads TGTGCCAGCAGCTTGGACGGACAGTCAATGAACACTGAAGCTTTCTTT. The chain joins TRBV5-4 to TRBJ1-1; D may be TRBD1 (6 bases). CDR3 length: 16 amino acids. CDR1 is SGHNT, CDR2 YYREEE, per germline (reference sequence). V lost 0 bases and J 0 bases, leaving 12 bases between the germline ends.

The V gene is TRBV29-1, the J gene TRBJ1-2; 9 bases match TRBD1. With V trimmed by 6 bases and J by 5 bases, 10 bases remained unmatched. Looked up from germline, CDR1 is SQVTM and CDR2 is ANQGSEA. The CDR3 covers 14 residues. The CDR3 reads CSVDGRQGEYGYTF. In DNA, the CDR3 is TGCAGCGTCGATGGGAGACAGGGGGAATATGGCTACACCTTC.

This chain connects TRBV19 to TRBJ2-3; 12 nucleotides match TRBD2. The CDR3 consists of 16 residues. The trim removed 6 bases at V and 2 bases at J, leaving 6 bases unmatched. CDR1 LNHDA and CDR2 SQIVND come from the germline V gene (reference sequence). CDR3 nucleotide sequence: TGTGCCAGTAGCCGGACTAGCGGGATTCTCACAGATACGCAGTATTTT. This sequence encodes CASSRTSGILTDTQYF.

The V call is TRBV18, the J call TRBJ2-2; 9 bases agree with TRBD1. V lost 4 bases and J lost 1; bases outside the gene matches: 4. Germline values: CDR1 KGHSH, CDR2 LQKENI. The CDR3 contains 16 residues. CDR3 DNA sequence: TGTGCCAGCTCACGGGGGACAGGGAAGAACACCGGGGAGCTGTTTTTT. Its translation: CASSRGTGKNTGELFF.

The J gene is TRBJ2-1, the V gene TRBV2; 14 bases are shared with TRBD2. The CDR3 consists of 17 residues. V dropped 6 bases and J dropped 3; count of bases not matched to a gene: 7. CDR1 is SNHLY and CDR2 is FYNNEI in the germline V gene. The CDR3 bases are TGTGCCAGCAGCTTTTCGGGACTAGCGGGAGTCTACAATGAGCAGTTCTTC. Its protein product is CASSFSGLAGVYNEQFF.

This sequence joins TRBV28 and TRBJ1-4; D perhaps matches TRBD1 (5 bases). The CDR3 sequence is 14 residues long. Germline V gene data show CDR1 as MDHEN and CDR2 as SYDVKM. V was clipped by 3 bases and J by 8 bases, with 13 bases between them. The CDR3 DNA reads as TGTGCCAGCAGTTTGGGGGGGGTGAAGGAAAAACTGTTTTTT. Translating it yields CASSLGGVKEKLFF. Full variable domain (missing parts from reference TRBV28 and TRBJ1-4): DVKVTQSSRYLVKRTGEKVFLECVQDMDHENMFWYRQDPGLGLRLIYFSYDVKMKEKGDIPEGYSVSREKKERFSLILESASTNQTSMYLCASSLGGVKEKLFFGSGTQLSVL.

The V and J genes are TRBV28 and TRBJ2-5, with D possibly TRBD1 on 5 matching bases. Germline V gene sequence: CDR1 MDHEN, CDR2 SYDVKM. The CDR3 loop spans 13 amino acids. V dropped 5 bases and J dropped 9 bases, with 16 bases sitting between them. The CDR3 loop reads CASSALGTGSQYF. Written as DNA, the CDR3 is TGTGCCAGCAGTGCCCTAGGAACAGGATCCCAGTACTTC. The full variable domain, rest sourced from reference TRBV28 and TRBJ2-5, is DVKVTQSSRYLVKRTGEKVFLECVQDMDHENMFWYRQDPGLGLRLIYFSYDVKMKEKGDIPEGYSVSREKKERFSLILESASTNQTSMYLCASSALGTGSQYFGPGTRLLVL.

This chain joins TRBV11-3 and TRBJ2-1; 12 bases agree with TRBD2. V gave up 3 bases and J gave up 0 bases; unmatched junction bases: 0. Germline values: CDR1 SGHNT, CDR2 YENEEA. CDR3 length: 16 residues. CDR3 coding DNA: TGTGCCAGCAGCTTGACTAGCGGGAGCTCCTACAATGAGCAGTTCTTC. Protein product: CASSLTSGSSYNEQFF.

The chain couples TRBV3-1 (or the pseudogene TRBV3-2) to TRBJ2-1; perhaps TRBD2 as D (6 bases). The V end was cut by 1 base, the J end by 7 bases, with 14 bases between. This CDR3 is 15 amino acids long. Per the germline V gene, CDR1 is LGHDT and CDR2 is YNNKEL (reference sequence). CDR3 residues: CASSQGISGLNEQFF. The CDR3 nucleotides are TGTGCCAGCAGCCAAGGAATTAGCGGTCTAAATGAGCAGTTCTTC.

The chain has TRBV11-3 and TRBJ2-2, with 14 bases lining up with TRBD2. J lost 5 bases, V lost 4 bases, and 3 bases had no gene match. The CDR3 loop spans 16 amino acids. CDR1 and CDR2 from the germline V gene are SGHNT and YENEEA. CDR3 nucleotide sequence: TGTGCCAGCAGCTCCAGACTAGCGGGAGGGACCGGGGAGCTGTTTTTT. As protein: CASSSRLAGGTGELFF.

This clone was seen more than once but under ten times. This sequence joins TRBV7-2 and TRBJ1-1, with D unresolved. The CDR3 consists of 14 residues. The germline V and J ends were trimmed by 5 bases and 5 bases, with 15 bases remaining between them. Germline CDR1 and CDR2: SGHTA and FQGNSA. CDR3 region: CASSPSVLETEAFF. The CDR3 DNA sequence: TGTGCCAGCAGCCCATCAGTTTTGGAGACTGAAGCTTTCTTT.

This clone was detected a few times. The chain joins TRBV3-1 (or the pseudogene TRBV3-2) to TRBJ2-2, with TRBD1 matching 7 bases. This CDR3 comprises 13 residues. The trim removed 7 bases at V and 5 bases at J, leaving 4 bases unmatched. Germline V gene lookup returns CDR1 LGHDT and CDR2 YNNKEL (reference sequence). This CDR3 is CASNRQGTGELFF. CDR3 bases: TGTGCCAGCAACCGACAGGGTACCGGGGAGCTGTTTTTT.

This clone was counted between two and nine times. V gene TRBV18 combines with J gene TRBJ2-5, with 8 bases aligning to TRBD2. Per germline, CDR1 KGHSH and CDR2 LQKENI. V dropped 3 bases and J dropped 1; count of bases not matched to a gene: 4. The CDR3 is 15 amino acids. The CDR3 DNA sequence: TGTGCCAGCTCACCGGCGGGGGGTCTCCAAGAGACCCAGTACTTC. This gives the protein CASSPAGGLQETQYF.

The chain combines TRBV19 with TRBJ1-2; possibly TRBD1 for D (5 bases). The CDR3 has 14 amino acids. The V end was cut by 0 bases, the J end by 4 bases, with 9 bases between. Germline-derived CDR1 and CDR2 are LNHDA and SQIVND (reference sequence). The CDR3 DNA reads as TGTGCCAGTAGTATAGAGGGGCGAGGCTATGGCTACACCTTC. Amino acid sequence: CASSIEGRGYGYTF.

This clone appeared a few times. The chain is built from TRBV7-8 and TRBJ1-3; D gene unclear. Germline values: CDR1 SGHVS, CDR2 FQNEAQ. Trimming took 4 bases from V and 2 from J, leaving 12 bases between them. There are 15 residues in the CDR3. The CDR3 sequence is CASSWSNEPGNTIYF. In DNA, the CDR3 is TGTGCCAGCAGCTGGTCTAATGAGCCTGGAAACACCATATATTTT.

The rearrangement uses TRBV7-3 and TRBJ2-3; 8 nucleotides agree with TRBD2. V shed 5 bases and J 2 bases; nucleotides not matched to a gene: 6. CDR1 is SGHTA, CDR2 FQGTGA, per germline. There are 15 residues in the CDR3. The CDR3 coding sequence is TGTGCCAGCAGCAATAGCGGGACGCACACAGATACGCAGTATTTT. It translates to CASSNSGTHTDTQYF.

This clone turned up a few times. The CDR3 is CASSFDRGDYGYTF. The CDR3 bases are TGTGCCAGCAGTTTCGACAGGGGAGACTATGGCTACACCTTC. The J gene is TRBJ1-2, the V gene TRBV5-4, with 8 bases fitting TRBD1. This CDR3 contains 14 residues. Germline-derived CDR1 and CDR2 are SGHNT and YYREEE (reference sequence). The V gene end was trimmed by 5 bases and the J gene end by 3 bases; junction bases not matched to a gene: 6.

The table lists this clone with a count of one. The V and J genes are TRBV2 and TRBJ1-3; D possibly corresponds to TRBD1 (5 bases). Germline V gives CDR1 SNHLY, CDR2 FYNNEI. V dropped 5 bases and J dropped 5 bases, with 13 bases sitting between them. CDR3 length equals 14 residues. CDR3 in DNA: TGTGCCAGCAGTACGACAGAAAATAGAAACACCATATATTTT. This codes for CASSTTENRNTIYF.

The chain has TRBV29-1 and TRBJ2-1, with 9 bases lining up with TRBD2. The germline V gene has CDR1 SQVTM and CDR2 ANQGSEA. J lost 7 bases, V lost 3 bases, and 7 bases had no gene match. The CDR3 sequence is 14 residues long. The CDR3 region has the DNA TGCAGCGTTGAGTTTGGCGGGAGGGGAAATGAGCAGTTCTTC. Translation: CSVEFGGRGNEQFF.